This T cell receptor beta chain was captured by sequencing in a study of shared clonotypes between healthy human individuals. Study outcomes and limitations: Across subsets, estimated richness was generally greater for naive than for memory populations.

Remarks on this clone: Its antigen is unknown.

Sorted-subset replicate PCRs used 200 ng DNA, about 30,000 T cell genomes. Clones were sequenced by immunoSEQ multiplex PCR, and TCRdb holds only the in-frame ones, with some missing. In the table there are under 2,500,000 clones, approximately 96% of which are singletons. Per the germline V gene, CDR1 is MNHEY and CDR2 is SVGAGI. V shed 4 bases and J 5 bases; nucleotides not matched to a gene: 6. This CDR3 contains 15 residues. The rearrangement uses TRBV6-5 and TRBJ1-4; 8 bases map to TRBD1. This receptor was obtained from a man in his late teens or twenties in good health. What was sequenced was naive CD4+ T cells sorted from blood. Noted subset: CD45RA+ positively selected. The CDR3 spells CASSSLGTGNEKLFF. As DNA, the CDR3 is TGTGCCAGCAGTTCGCTGGGGACAGGAAATGAAAAACTGTTTTTT.